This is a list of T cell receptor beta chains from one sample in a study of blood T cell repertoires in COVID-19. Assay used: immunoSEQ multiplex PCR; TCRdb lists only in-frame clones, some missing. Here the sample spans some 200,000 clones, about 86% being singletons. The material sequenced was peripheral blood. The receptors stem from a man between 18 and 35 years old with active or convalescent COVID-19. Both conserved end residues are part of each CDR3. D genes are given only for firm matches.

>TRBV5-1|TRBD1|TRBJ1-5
CASSLEPTGAGLPQHF
TGCGCCAGCAGCTTGGAACCTACAGGGGCGGGACTGCCCCAGCATTTT
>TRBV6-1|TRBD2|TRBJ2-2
CASSERVAGAGGELFF
TGTGCCAGCAGTGAACGGGTAGCGGGGGCAGGGGGGGAGCTGTTTTTT
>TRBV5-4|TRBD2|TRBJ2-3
CASSLGDFPAGVTDTQYF
TGTGCCAGCAGCTTGGGGGATTTTCCAGCGGGGGTCACAGATACGCAGTATTTT
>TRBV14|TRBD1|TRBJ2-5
CASNDRVGETQYF
TGTGCCAGCAACGACAGGGTGGGGGAGACCCAGTACTTC
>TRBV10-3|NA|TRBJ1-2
CAISEPPGYGYTF
TGTGCCATCAGTGAGCCCCCGGGGTATGGCTACACCTTC
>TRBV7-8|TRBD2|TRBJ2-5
CASSLHLAGGRQETQYF
TGTGCCAGCAGCTTACACCTAGCGGGGGGCCGACAAGAGACCCAGTACTTC
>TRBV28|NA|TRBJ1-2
CASAILTVAGGYTF
TGTGCCAGCGCAATCCTTACAGTGGCTGGTGGCTACACCTTC
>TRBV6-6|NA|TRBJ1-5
CASSSRGGQGDQPQHF
TGTGCCAGCAGCTCCCGGGGAGGGCAGGGAGATCAGCCCCAGCATTTT
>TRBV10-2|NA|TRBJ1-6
CASTDGSSYNSPLHF
TGCGCCAGCACGGACGGGAGCTCCTATAATTCACCCCTCCACTTT
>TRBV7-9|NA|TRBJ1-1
CASNPRVTEAFF
TGTGCCAGCAACCCACGGGTCACTGAAGCTTTCTTT
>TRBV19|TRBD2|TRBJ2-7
CASSILAGGTYEQYF
TGTGCCAGTAGTATTTTGGCGGGAGGTACCTACGAGCAGTACTTC